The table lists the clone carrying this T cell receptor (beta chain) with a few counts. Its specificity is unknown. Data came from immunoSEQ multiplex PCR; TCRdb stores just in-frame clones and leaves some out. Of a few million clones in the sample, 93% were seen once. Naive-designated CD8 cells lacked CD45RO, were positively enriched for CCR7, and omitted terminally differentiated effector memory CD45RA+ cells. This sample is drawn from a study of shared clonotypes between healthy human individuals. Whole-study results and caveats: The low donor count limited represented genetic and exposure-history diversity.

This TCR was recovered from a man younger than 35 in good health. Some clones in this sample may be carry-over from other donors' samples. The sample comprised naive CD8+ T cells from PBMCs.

CDR3 nucleotides: TGTGCCAGCAGCCGGGTAGGCCTGGCTGACTATGGCTACACCTTC. Encoded protein: CASSRVGLADYGYTF. The chain carries TRBV7-8 and TRBJ1-2; D unresolved. The V gene's germline CDR1 is SGHVS and CDR2 FQNEAQ. This CDR3 has 15 residues. V lost 5 bases, J lost 3 bases, and 16 bases lay in between.